These 18 T cell receptor beta chains were all obtained from the same sample, sequenced in a study of neurological immune-mediated disorders. Via MiXCR, TCRdb re-called the 5' RACE reads, giving one row per CDR3 protein. Of 87,000 or so distinct CDR3 sequences listed, roughly 3.2% were seen once; the top ten hold around 3.1%. Sequences were obtained from PBMCs. Receptor source: a woman between 45 and 65 years old with multiple sclerosis.

This clonotype was detected many times. The chain uses TRBV7-9 and TRBJ1-1, with D perhaps matching TRBD1 (5 bases). Trimming stripped 3 bases from V and 2 bases from J, with 10 bases between. This CDR3 is built from 14 residues. Germline CDR1 is SEHNR and CDR2 is FQNEAQ (reference sequence). The CDR3 loop reads CASSFGGPNTEAFF. The CDR3 nucleotides are TGTGCCAGCAGCTTCGGGGGACCCAACACTGAAGCTTTCTTT.

CDR3 protein: CASSRQGVSGANVLTF. As DNA, the CDR3 is TGTGCCAGCTCTCGACAGGGGGTCTCTGGGGCCAACGTCCTGACTTTC. The chain uses TRBV18 and TRBJ2-6; 9 bases fit TRBD1. Germline V CDR1 and CDR2: KGHSH, LQKENI. The CDR3 extends over 16 amino acids. With 6 bases clipped from V and 0 bases from J, the junction kept 3 bases outside the gene matches.

The table lists this clonotype with many counts. V is TRBV29-1 and J is TRBJ2-7; D may be TRBD1 (6 bases). This CDR3 contains 13 residues. V dropped 4 bases and J dropped 1 base, with 11 bases sitting between them. Germline V gene lookup returns CDR1 SQVTM and CDR2 ANQGSEA. CDR3 amino acids: CSVGETGSYEQYF. The CDR3 nucleotides read TGCAGCGTTGGAGAGACAGGATCCTACGAGCAGTACTTC.

At least ten counts were recorded for this clonotype. The V and J genes are TRBV5-1 and TRBJ1-2; 7 bases map to TRBD1. V lost 4 bases and J lost 4; bases outside the gene matches: 7. This CDR3 is 14 amino acids long. Germline-derived CDR1 and CDR2 are SGHRS and YFSETQ. CDR3: CASSLGTALYGYTF. CDR3 nucleotides: TGCGCCAGCAGCCTTGGGACAGCCCTCTATGGCTACACCTTC.

This clonotype was counted at least ten times. The gene calls are TRBV4-2 and TRBJ2-1; 15 nucleotides match TRBD2. The CDR3 loop spans 16 amino acids. J gave up 12 bases and V 0 bases, and 6 bases lay outside the gene matches. CDR1 and CDR2 (germline): LGHNA, YNFKEQ. Here the CDR3 DNA reads TGTGCCAGCAGCCAAGATCCGGGACTAGCGGGGGGTCTGCAGTTCTTC. Its protein is CASSQDPGLAGGLQFF.

This chain connects TRBV9 to TRBJ2-3; 8 bases map to TRBD2. Germline CDR1 reads SGDLS; CDR2 reads YYNGEE. J gave up 3 bases and V 0 bases, and 6 bases lay outside the gene matches. The CDR3 runs 16 residues. The CDR3: CASSVASGGGTDTQYF. In DNA, the CDR3 is TGTGCCAGCAGCGTAGCCAGCGGGGGAGGGACAGATACGCAGTATTTT.

This clonotype has just a few counts. A much more abundant neighbour one base away suggests this may be a read error. V usage is TRBV21-1 and J usage is TRBJ2-5; the table gives TRBD1 as D, unverified against the DNA. TRBV21-1 is classified as a pseudogene. The CDR3 runs 13 residues. CDR3 sequence reads: CASRLKGMETQYF. CDR3 nucleotide sequence: TGTGCCAGCAGATTAAAGGGGATGGAGACCCAGTACTTC.

This clonotype was detected many times. The chain has TRBV20-1 and TRBJ1-5; D might be TRBD1 (5 bases). Trimming shortened V by 1 base and J by 3 bases, and 10 bases separated the two germline ends. The CDR3 runs 14 residues. In germline, CDR1 is DFQATT, CDR2 SNEGSKA (reference sequence). The CDR3 loop is CSARAGLINQPQHF. Here the CDR3 DNA reads TGCAGTGCTAGAGCGGGACTGATCAATCAGCCCCAGCATTTT.

Turning to this clonotype: A much larger clone is a single base away; this may be a read error. V and J are TRBV12-5 and TRBJ2-7, with D tentatively TRBD1 (5 bases). CDR3 length: 16 amino acids. Germline V CDR1 and CDR2: LGHNT, FRNRAP. Trimming took off 1 base at V and 2 bases at J, with 15 bases between the two ends. CDR3 region: CASGLDINRYPYEQYF. The CDR3 DNA follows: TGTGCTAGTGGTTTGGACATAAACAGGTACCCCTACGAGCAGTACTTC.

This clonotype was recorded many times. The genes are TRBV7-9 and TRBJ1-2, with TRBD1 matching 8 bases. The CDR3 totals 18 residues. Germline trimming cut 2 bases from V and 0 bases from J; bases unmatched to any gene: 11. The V gene's germline CDR1 is SEHNR and CDR2 FQNEAQ (reference sequence). DNA of the CDR3: TGTGCCAGCAGCTTATGGGGCCAGGGGGCCACCACTAACTATGGCTACACCTTC. Its translation is CASSLWGQGATTNYGYTF.

This clonotype has at least ten counts. CDR3: CSARTWTELQETQYF. For the CDR3, the DNA is TGCAGTGCTAGGACCTGGACAGAGTTACAAGAGACCCAGTACTTC. V usage is TRBV20-1 and J usage is TRBJ2-5; D might be TRBD1 (6 bases). Looked up from germline, CDR1 is DFQATT and CDR2 is SNEGSKA (reference sequence). V shed 3 bases and J shed 2 bases, with 16 bases lying between them. There are 15 residues in the CDR3.

This clonotype has at least ten counts. This chain links TRBV20-1 with TRBJ2-5; 16 positions agree with TRBD2. The CDR3 sequence is 16 residues long. V gave up 5 bases and J gave up 2 bases; unmatched junction bases: 5. In germline, CDR1 is DFQATT, CDR2 SNEGSKA (reference sequence). Here the CDR3 DNA reads TGCAGTGCTGAAGGGACTAGCGGGGGGGAACAAGAGACCCAGTACTTC. Translating it yields CSAEGTSGGEQETQYF.

This clonotype was seen ten or more times. The DNA for the CDR3 is TGCAGTGCTATAAAGGTGGGACGGGGGAATTCACCCCTCCACTTT. Translating gives CSAIKVGRGNSPLHF. The V call is TRBV20-1, the J call TRBJ1-6; D might be TRBD1 (5 bases). Germline loops: CDR1 DFQATT, CDR2 SNEGSKA (reference sequence). V lost 4 bases and J 7 bases, leaving 17 bases between the germline ends. The CDR3 covers 15 residues.

This clonotype was counted at least ten times. The chain couples TRBV20-1 to TRBJ2-3; TRBD1 aligns across 9 bases. CDR1 DFQATT and CDR2 SNEGSKA come from the germline V gene (reference sequence). This CDR3 contains 16 residues. V gave up 3 bases and J gave up 4 bases; unmatched junction bases: 11. CDR3 DNA sequence: TGCAGTGCTAGGAAGATAACAGGGGGCCGATCAGATACGCAGTATTTT. Its protein is CSARKITGGRSDTQYF.

Ten or more counts support this clonotype. The V and J genes are TRBV20-1 and TRBJ2-3; D call uncertain. The CDR3 sequence is 13 residues long. Per the germline V gene, CDR1 is DFQATT and CDR2 is SNEGSKA (reference sequence). Trimming cost V 3 bases and J 4 bases, with 11 bases left between them. The CDR3, as DNA: TGCAGTGCTAGTGACCAGAACCCAGATACGCAGTATTTT. Translated, it gives CSASDQNPDTQYF.

This clonotype showed up just a few times. The chain carries TRBV24-1 and TRBJ2-3, with a tentative D call TRBD2 (5 bases). CDR3 length: 15 amino acids. V lost 4 bases, J lost 2 bases, and 12 bases lay in between. CDR1 and CDR2 from the germline V gene are KGHDR and SFDVKD. The CDR3 sequence is CATSDRLSHTDTQYF. In DNA, the CDR3 is TGTGCCACCAGTGACCGACTATCCCACACAGATACGCAGTATTTT.

This clonotype was counted many times. The chain has TRBV5-1 and TRBJ2-5; D remains unclear. The CDR3 length is 14 residues. The V end was cut by 1 base, the J end by 4 bases, with 11 bases between. Germline V gene lookup returns CDR1 SGHRS and CDR2 YFSETQ. The CDR3 region is CASSLSDPTETQYF. The DNA for the CDR3 is TGCGCCAGCAGCTTGTCAGACCCGACAGAGACCCAGTACTTC.

This clonotype was observed many times. The chain couples TRBV20-1 to TRBJ2-6; no reliable D call. Germline V gene data show CDR1 as DFQATT and CDR2 as SNEGSKA (reference sequence). V lost 4 bases, J lost 2 bases, and 9 bases lay in between. CDR3 length: 14 residues. This CDR3 is CSAILRAGANVLTF. The CDR3 DNA reads as TGCAGTGCTATACTCCGGGCTGGGGCCAACGTCCTGACTTTC.